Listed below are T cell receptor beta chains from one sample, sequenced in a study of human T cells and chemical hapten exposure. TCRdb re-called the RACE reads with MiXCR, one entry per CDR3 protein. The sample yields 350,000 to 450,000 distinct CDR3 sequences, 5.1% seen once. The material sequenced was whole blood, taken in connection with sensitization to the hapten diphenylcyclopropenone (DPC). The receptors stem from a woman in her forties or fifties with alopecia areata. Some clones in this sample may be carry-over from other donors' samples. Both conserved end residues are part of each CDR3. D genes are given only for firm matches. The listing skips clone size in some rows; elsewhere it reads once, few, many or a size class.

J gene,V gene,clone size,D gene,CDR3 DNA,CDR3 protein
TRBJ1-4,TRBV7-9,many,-,TGTGCCAGCAGCTTAGGAGAGTTCCCCGCGGAACTGTTTTTT,CASSLGEFPAELFF
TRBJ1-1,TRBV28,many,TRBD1,TGTGCCAGCAGTTTTGGGGACAGGGAAAACACTGAAGCTTTCTTT,CASSFGDRENTEAFF
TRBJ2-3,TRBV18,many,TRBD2,TGTGCCAGCTCACCACTCTCAGCGGGAGGTCTCGCAGATACGCAGTATTTT,CASSPLSAGGLADTQYF
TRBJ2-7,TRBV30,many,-,TGTGCCTGGAGCGCGGGTGGAACCTACGAGCAGTACTTC,CAWSAGGTYEQYF
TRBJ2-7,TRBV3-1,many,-,TGTGCCAGCAGCCTCTTGTTCTCCTACGAGCAGTACTTC,CASSLLFSYEQYF
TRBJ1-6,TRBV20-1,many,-,TGCAGTGCTCTAACCGAAAACAGAGGGGGAGAGTTTAATTCACCCCTCCACTTT,CSALTENRGGEFNSPLHF
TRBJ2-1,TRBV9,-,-,TGTGCCAGCAGCACAGGCGGGGGCGATGAGCAGTTCTTC,CASSTGGGDEQFF
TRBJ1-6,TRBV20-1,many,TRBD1,TGCAGTGCTAGACAGCAGGGGGGTAGTTCACCCCTCCACTTT,CSARQQGGSSPLHF
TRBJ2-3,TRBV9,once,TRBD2,TGTGCCAGCAGCGAATATAGCGGGAGGGCCACAGATACGCAGTATTTT,CASSEYSGRATDTQYF
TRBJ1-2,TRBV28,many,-,TGTGCCAGCAGTGGAGGACAGATTGTTGGCTACACCTTC,CASSGGQIVGYTF
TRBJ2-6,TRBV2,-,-,TGTGCCAGCAGAGGGGGGGCCAACGTCCTGACTTTC,CASRGGANVLTF
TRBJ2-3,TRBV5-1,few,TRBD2,TGCGCCAGCAGCTTGGAGACTAGCGGGGGGGCCGCAGATACGCAGTATTTT,CASSLETSGGAADTQYF
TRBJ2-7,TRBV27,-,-,TGTGCCAGCAGTTTACGATCGGCCTCCTACGAGCAGTACTTC,CASSLRSASYEQYF
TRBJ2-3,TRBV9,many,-,TGTGCCAGCAGCCCCGGGGTAGCGTATAACACAGATACGCAGTATTTT,CASSPGVAYNTDTQYF
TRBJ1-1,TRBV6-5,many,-,TGTGCCAGCAGTTATACAGGGTCTGAAGCTTTCTTT,CASSYTGSEAFF
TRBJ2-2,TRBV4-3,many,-,TGCGCCAGCAGCCAAGATCGAATCACCGGGGAGCTGTTTTTT,CASSQDRITGELFF
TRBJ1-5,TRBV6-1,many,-,TGTGCCAGCAGTTCCAGGGGATATGGTCAGCCCCAGCATTTT,CASSSRGYGQPQHF
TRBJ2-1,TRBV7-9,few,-,TGTGCCAGCAGCTTAGGGACTGCCACTGAGCAGTTCTTC,CASSLGTATEQFF
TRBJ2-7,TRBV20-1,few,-,TGCAGTGCTACCGACCTTTATCCCTACGAGCAGTACTTC,CSATDLYPYEQYF
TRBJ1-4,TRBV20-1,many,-,TGCAGTGTGAAGGGACCGGCGGGTGAAAAACTGTTTTTT,CSVKGPAGEKLFF
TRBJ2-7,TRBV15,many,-,TGTGCCACCAGCAGAGATCACGGGCCCTACGAGCAGTACTTC,CATSRDHGPYEQYF
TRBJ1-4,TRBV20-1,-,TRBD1,TGCAGTCCCCAAACCGGGACAGATAATGAAAAACTGTTTTTT,CSPQTGTDNEKLFF
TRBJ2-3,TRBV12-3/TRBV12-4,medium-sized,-,TGTGCCAGCAGTTTGGGACCAAGCACAGATACGCAGTATTTT,CASSLGPSTDTQYF
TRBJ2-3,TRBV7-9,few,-,TGTGCCAGCAGCAACGACCCAGGCGCCCTAGATACGCAGTATTTT,CASSNDPGALDTQYF
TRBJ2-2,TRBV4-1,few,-,TGCGCCAGCAGCCAAGGGGGGAGGGGGCTTACGAAAAACACCGGGGAGCTGTTTTTT,CASSQGGRGLTKNTGELFF
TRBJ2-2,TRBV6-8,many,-,TGTGCCAGCAGTTACCGCCTCCCTAACACCGGGGAGCTGTTTTTT,CASSYRLPNTGELFF
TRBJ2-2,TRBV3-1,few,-,TGTGCCAGCAGCCACCGAGCGGGTACGGTCACCGGGGAGCTGTTTTTT,CASSHRAGTVTGELFF
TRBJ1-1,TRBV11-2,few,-,TGTGCCAGCAGCTTCGGACAGACTGAAGCTTTCTTT,CASSFGQTEAFF
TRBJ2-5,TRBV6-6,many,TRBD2,TGTGCCAGCAGGAGAGGACTAGCGGAAGAGACCCAGTACTTC,CASRRGLAEETQYF
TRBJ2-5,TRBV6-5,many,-,TGTGCCAGCTCGGGCGCGGGTGTGGAGACCCAGTACTTC,CASSGAGVETQYF
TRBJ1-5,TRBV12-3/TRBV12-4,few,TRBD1,TGTGCCAGCAGTAAGGACAGGAATAGCAATCAGCCCCAGCATTTT,CASSKDRNSNQPQHF
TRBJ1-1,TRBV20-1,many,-,TGCAGTGCTAGAGACTTGAATGAAGCTTTCTTT,CSARDLNEAFF
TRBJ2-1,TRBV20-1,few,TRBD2,TGCAGTGCTGTGTCTACTAGCGGGGGGGCCAATGAGCAGTTCTTC,CSAVSTSGGANEQFF
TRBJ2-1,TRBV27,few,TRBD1,TGTGCCAGCAGTTTATCCTGGACAGGGAACGAGCAGTTCTTC,CASSLSWTGNEQFF
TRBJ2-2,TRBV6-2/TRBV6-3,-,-,TGTGCCAGCAGAGACCTGGGCAGGGATGACACCGGGGAGCTGTTTTTT,CASRDLGRDDTGELFF
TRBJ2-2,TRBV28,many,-,TGTGCCGGGGGGAGAGTACGAACCGGGGAGCTGTTTTTT,CAGGRVRTGELFF
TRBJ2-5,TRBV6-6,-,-,TGTGCCAGCAGTTTTTGGTCCCAAGAGACCCAGTACTTC,CASSFWSQETQYF
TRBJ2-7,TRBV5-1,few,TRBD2,TGCGCCAGCAGCCCACAATTGGCGGCTAGCGGGGGTTACGAGCAGTACTTC,CASSPQLAASGGYEQYF
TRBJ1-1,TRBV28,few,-,TGTGCCAGCACTACATCGGGACCTGAAGCTTTCTTT,CASTTSGPEAFF
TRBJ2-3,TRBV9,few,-,TGTGCCAGCAGCGTAGAGGGCGGGGCAGACACAGATACGCAGTATTTT,CASSVEGGADTDTQYF